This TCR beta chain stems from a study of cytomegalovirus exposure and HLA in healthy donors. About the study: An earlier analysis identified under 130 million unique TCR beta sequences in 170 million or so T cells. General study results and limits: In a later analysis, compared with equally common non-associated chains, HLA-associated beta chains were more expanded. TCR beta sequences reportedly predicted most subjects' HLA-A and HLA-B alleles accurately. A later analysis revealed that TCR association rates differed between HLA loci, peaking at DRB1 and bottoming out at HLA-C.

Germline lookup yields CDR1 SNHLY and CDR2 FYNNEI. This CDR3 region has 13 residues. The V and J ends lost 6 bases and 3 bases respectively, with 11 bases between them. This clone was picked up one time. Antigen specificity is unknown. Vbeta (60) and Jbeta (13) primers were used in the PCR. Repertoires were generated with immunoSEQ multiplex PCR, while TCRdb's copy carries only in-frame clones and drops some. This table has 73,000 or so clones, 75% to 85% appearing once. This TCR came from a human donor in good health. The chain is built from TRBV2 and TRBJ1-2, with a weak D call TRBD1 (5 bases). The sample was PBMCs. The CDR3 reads CASRVTVDYGYTF. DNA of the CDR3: TGTGCCAGCAGGGTGACAGTGGACTATGGCTACACCTTC.